These 11 T cell receptor beta chains were sequenced from one sample in a study of PD-L1 blockade in urothelial cancer. Documented time point: peripheral blood 6 weeks after treatment start. Sequencing was performed with immunoSEQ multiplex PCR; in TCRdb, only in-frame clones are kept and a portion is missing. The sample yields roughly 120,000 clones, 75% to 90% seen once. This sample comprised PBMCs, obtained around atezolizumab (anti-PD-L1) treatment. Every receptor here comes from a man in his sixties with urothelial cancer.

Only one count was recorded for this clone. V usage is TRBV7-2 and J usage is TRBJ2-3; TRBD1 matches 7 bases. The germline V gene has CDR1 SGHTA and CDR2 FQGNSA. J was trimmed by 6 bases and V by 1 base; bases with no gene match: 4. This CDR3 contains 14 residues. CDR3 nucleotides: TGTGCCAGCAGCTTAGACAGGGGACGGGATACGCAGTATTTT. Translation gives CASSLDRGRDTQYF. The full variable domain, with the rest looked up from reference TRBV7-2 and TRBJ2-3, is GAGVSQSPSNKVTEKGKDVELRCDPISGHTALYWYRQSLGQGLEFLIYFQGNSAPDKSGLPSDRFSAERTGGSVSTLTIQRTQQEDSAVYLCASSLDRGRDTQYFGPGTRLTVL.

This clone was counted between two and nine times. This rearrangement joins TRBV28 to TRBJ1-5, with 9 bases matching TRBD1. The CDR3 runs to 16 residues. V shed 5 bases, J shed 7 bases, and the junction held 12 bases outside the gene matches. Germline V gives CDR1 MDHEN, CDR2 SYDVKM. The CDR3 DNA reads TGTGCCAGCAGTGCGAGGACAGGGGTCCGTTACCAGCCCCAGCATTTT. The encoded protein is CASSARTGVRYQPQHF.

The chain employs TRBV5-1 and TRBJ2-1; D unclear. Per the germline V gene, CDR1 is SGHRS and CDR2 is YFSETQ. The CDR3 is made up of 12 amino acids. V was shortened by 3 bases and J by 6 bases, with 7 bases between the two germline ends. CDR3 loop: CASSSSLNEQFF. CDR3 DNA: TGCGCCAGCAGCTCGAGCCTCAATGAGCAGTTCTTC. Full variable domain (rest looked up from reference TRBV5-1 and TRBJ2-1): KAGVTQTPRYLIKTRGQQVTLSCSPISGHRSVSWYQQTPGQGLQFLFEYFSETQRNKGNFPGRFSGRQFSNSRSEMNVSTLELGDSALYLCASSSSLNEQFFGPGTRLTVL.

The chain joins TRBV5-1 to TRBJ1-2; TRBD1 matches at 9 bases. Germline trimming cut 4 bases from V and 5 bases from J; bases unmatched to any gene: 3. Germline V gene data show CDR1 as SGHRS and CDR2 as YFSETQ. The CDR3 extends over 13 amino acids. DNA for the CDR3: TGCGCCAGCAGCGCGGGACAGGGATATGGCTACACCTTC. Its protein product is CASSAGQGYGYTF.

The chain links TRBV11-2 to TRBJ1-2; weak D call: TRBD1 (5 bases). The CDR3 totals 13 residues. Germline CDR1 SGHAT, CDR2 FQNNGV. Trimming removed 5 bases from V and 8 bases from J, with 15 bases in between. CDR3: CASSPDGGRGYTF. The CDR3 nucleotides read TGTGCCAGCAGCCCCGATGGGGGGAGAGGCTACACCTTC. Full variable domain (missing parts from reference TRBV11-2 and TRBJ1-2): EAGVAQSPRYKIIEKRQSVAFWCNPISGHATLYWYQQILGQGPKLLIQFQNNGVVDDSQLPKDRFSAERLKGVDSTLKIQPAKLEDSAVYLCASSPDGGRGYTFGSGTRLTVV.

The chain uses TRBV27 and TRBJ2-1; TRBD2 aligns across 8 bases. CDR1 MNHEY and CDR2 SMNVEV come from the germline V gene (reference sequence). This CDR3 comprises 17 residues. Germline trimming cut 5 bases from V and 5 bases from J; bases unmatched to any gene: 14. DNA for the CDR3: TGTGCCAGCAGTGTACGGACTAGCTCGGAAGTCAACAATGAGCAGTTCTTC. It translates to CASSVRTSSEVNNEQFF.

The chain couples TRBV19 to TRBJ1-1, with D perhaps matching TRBD1 (5 bases). From germline, CDR1 is LNHDA and CDR2 SQIVND (reference sequence). The length of the CDR3 is 16 residues. The V and J ends lost 6 bases and 2 bases respectively, with 19 bases between them. As DNA, the CDR3 is TGTGCCAGTAGATCCGCTCTAGCGACAGATAACACTGAAGCTTTCTTT. It yields the protein CASRSALATDNTEAFF.

This chain links TRBV19 with TRBJ2-5; a weak D match, TRBD2 (6 bases). The CDR3 has 13 amino acids. Germline values: CDR1 LNHDA, CDR2 SQIVND (reference sequence). The V and J ends lost 6 bases and 5 bases respectively, with 13 bases between them. The DNA of the CDR3 is TGTGCCAGTAGCCCCAGGGACTGGGAGACCCAGTACTTC. Its protein product is CASSPRDWETQYF.

J is TRBJ1-5 and V is TRBV5-1; a weak D match, TRBD1 (6 bases). This CDR3 contains 14 residues. V lost 4 bases and J lost 6, with 14 bases in between. Per the germline V gene, CDR1 is SGHRS and CDR2 is YFSETQ. The CDR3 nucleotides are TGCGCCAGCAGCCCGAACCAGGGGTCTCAGCCCCAGCATTTT. Translation gives CASSPNQGSQPQHF. Variable domain in full (rest from reference TRBV5-1 and TRBJ1-5): KAGVTQTPRYLIKTRGQQVTLSCSPISGHRSVSWYQQTPGQGLQFLFEYFSETQRNKGNFPGRFSGRQFSNSRSEMNVSTLELGDSALYLCASSPNQGSQPQHFGDGTRLSIL.

This chain connects TRBV28 to TRBJ2-5; 7 bases fit TRBD2. The CDR3 extends over 16 amino acids. The germline CDR1 and CDR2 sequences are MDHEN and SYDVKM. The J segment lost 4 bases and the V segment lost 7 bases, leaving 15 bases of the junction unmatched. CDR3 DNA: TGTGCCAGCACGCCCCTGGGCGGGGGTCTAGGAGAGACCCAGTACTTC. It yields the protein CASTPLGGGLGETQYF.

The chain carries TRBV11-3 and TRBJ2-3; 8 nucleotides agree with TRBD2. Trimming at V came to 5 bases and at J to 0 bases, leaving 4 bases not matched to a gene. Germline CDR1 and CDR2: SGHNT and YENEEA. The CDR3 runs 15 residues. The CDR3 DNA sequence: TGTGCCAGCAGCATAACTAGCGGCAGCACAGATACGCAGTATTTT. It is translated as CASSITSGSTDTQYF. The full variable domain, its missing parts supplied by reference TRBV11-3 and TRBJ2-3, is EAGVVQSPRYKIIEKKQPVAFWCNPISGHNTLYWYLQNLGQGPELLIRYENEEAVDDSQLPKDRFSAERLKGVDSTLKIQPAELGDSAVYLCASSITSGSTDTQYFGPGTRLTVL.